Following are 2 T cell receptor beta chains from one sample sequenced in a study of cytomegalovirus exposure and HLA in healthy donors. The protocol was immunoSEQ multiplex PCR, while the TCRdb copy is restricted to in-frame clones and leaves out a portion. The data contain about 74,000 clones, 94% of them singletons. The specimen sequenced was PBMCs. The receptors derive from a man between 18 and 35 years old in good health and CMV-seropositive.

V is TRBV28 and J is TRBJ2-2; TRBD2 matches 7 bases. Losses at the gene ends were 8 bases for V and 6 bases for J; bases not matched to a gene: 9. Germline V gene lookup returns CDR1 MDHEN and CDR2 SYDVKM. The CDR3 is 14 residues long. This CDR3 is CASQGLADSGELFF. The DNA of the CDR3 is TGTGCCAGCCAAGGGCTAGCGGATTCCGGGGAGCTGTTTTTT.

This chain connects TRBV5-1 to TRBJ2-3, with D unresolved. V was shortened by 3 bases and J by 0 bases, with 8 bases between the two germline ends. The CDR3 spans 14 residues. From germline, CDR1 is SGHRS and CDR2 YFSETQ. CDR3 nucleotides: TGCGCCAGCAGCTATAAGCTTAGCACAGATACGCAGTATTTT. It encodes CASSYKLSTDTQYF.